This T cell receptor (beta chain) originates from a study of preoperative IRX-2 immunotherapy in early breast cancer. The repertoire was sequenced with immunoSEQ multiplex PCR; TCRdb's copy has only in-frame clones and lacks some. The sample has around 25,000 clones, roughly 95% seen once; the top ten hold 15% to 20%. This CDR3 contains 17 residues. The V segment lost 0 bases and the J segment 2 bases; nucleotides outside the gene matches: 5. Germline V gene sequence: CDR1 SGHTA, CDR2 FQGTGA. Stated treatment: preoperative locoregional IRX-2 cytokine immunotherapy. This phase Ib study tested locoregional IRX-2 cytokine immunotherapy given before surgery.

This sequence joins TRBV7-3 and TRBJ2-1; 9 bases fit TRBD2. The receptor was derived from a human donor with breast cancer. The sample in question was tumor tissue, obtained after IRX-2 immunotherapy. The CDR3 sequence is CASSLTLAGATYNEQFF. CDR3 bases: TGTGCCAGCAGCTTAACCTTAGCGGGAGCGACCTACAATGAGCAGTTCTTC.